This TCR beta chain is from a study of blood T cell repertoires in COVID-19. Overall study: Spain, Italy and the United States supplied samples that represented acute and convalescent COVID-19. T cells, B-cell-depleted T cells, or PBMCs supplied cDNA or gDNA.

A case of COVID-19 had been met by exposed participants within 2 weeks before study entry. In the original workflow: Counts of nucleated cells, estimated from reference gene primer amplification, were obtained. Assay: immunoSEQ multiplex PCR; the TCRdb copy retains only in-frame clones and omits some. That table gives V, J and clone size, and the DNA gave D and trimming. The sample has 240,000 or so clones; 70% to 90% are singletons. This CDR3 has 19 amino acids. The J segment lost 0 bases and the V segment lost 4 bases, leaving 10 bases of the junction unmatched. The germline CDR1 and CDR2 sequences are MDHEN and SYDVKM.

The chain combines TRBV28 with TRBJ2-6; 9 positions match TRBD1. The clonotype originates from a man aged 45-65 years who had been exposed to COVID-19. The sample consisted of PBMCs or T cells enriched from blood (not recorded which). CDR3 coding DNA: TGTGCCAGCAGTTCAGCTTACAGGGGGCTCACCTCTGGGGCCAACGTCCTGACTTTC. Its protein is CASSSAYRGLTSGANVLTF.